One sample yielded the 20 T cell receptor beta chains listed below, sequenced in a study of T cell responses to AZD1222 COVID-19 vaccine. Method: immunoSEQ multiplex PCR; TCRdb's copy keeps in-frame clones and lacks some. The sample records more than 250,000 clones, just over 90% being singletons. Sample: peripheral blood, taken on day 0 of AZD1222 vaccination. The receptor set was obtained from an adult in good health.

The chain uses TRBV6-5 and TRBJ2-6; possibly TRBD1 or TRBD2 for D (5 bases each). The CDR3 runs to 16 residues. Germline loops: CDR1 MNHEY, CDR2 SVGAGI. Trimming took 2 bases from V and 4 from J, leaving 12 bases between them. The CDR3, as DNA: TGTGCCAGCAGTTACCCTCCCGGGGCCGGGGCCAACGTCCTGACTTTC. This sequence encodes CASSYPPGAGANVLTF.

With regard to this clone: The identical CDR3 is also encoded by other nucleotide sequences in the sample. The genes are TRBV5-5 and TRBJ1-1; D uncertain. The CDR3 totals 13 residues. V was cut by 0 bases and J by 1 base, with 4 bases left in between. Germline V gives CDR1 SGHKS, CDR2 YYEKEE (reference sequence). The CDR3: CASSLGGNTEAFF. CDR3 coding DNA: TGTGCCAGCAGCTTGGGAGGGAACACTGAAGCTTTCTTT.

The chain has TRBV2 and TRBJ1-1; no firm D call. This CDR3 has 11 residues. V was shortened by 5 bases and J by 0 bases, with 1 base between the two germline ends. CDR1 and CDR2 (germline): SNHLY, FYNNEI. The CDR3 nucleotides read TGTGCCAGCAGTCTGAACACTGAAGCTTTCTTT. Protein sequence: CASSLNTEAFF.

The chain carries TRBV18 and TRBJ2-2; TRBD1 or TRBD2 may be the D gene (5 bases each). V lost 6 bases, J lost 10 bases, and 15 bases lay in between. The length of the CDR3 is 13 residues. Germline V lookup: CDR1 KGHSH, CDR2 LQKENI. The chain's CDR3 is CASSPGPTAELFF. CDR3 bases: TGTGCCAGCTCCCCGGGACCGACGGCGGAGCTGTTTTTT.

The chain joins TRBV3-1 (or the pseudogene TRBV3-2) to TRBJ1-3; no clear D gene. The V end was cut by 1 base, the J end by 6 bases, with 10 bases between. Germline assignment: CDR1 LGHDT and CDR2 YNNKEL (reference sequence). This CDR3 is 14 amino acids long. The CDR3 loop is CASSQGHLVNTIYF. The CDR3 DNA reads TGTGCCAGCAGCCAAGGGCATCTGGTAAACACCATATATTTT.

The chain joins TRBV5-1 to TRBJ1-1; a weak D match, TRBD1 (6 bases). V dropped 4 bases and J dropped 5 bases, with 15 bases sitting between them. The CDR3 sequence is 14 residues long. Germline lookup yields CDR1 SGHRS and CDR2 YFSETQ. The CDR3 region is CASSPGQPETEAFF. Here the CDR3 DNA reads TGCGCCAGCAGCCCTGGACAGCCCGAGACTGAAGCTTTCTTT.

The DNA for the CDR3 is TGTGCCAGCAGTTTACCGGGGGCGGAGCAGTTCTTC. Protein product: CASSLPGAEQFF. The chain has TRBV27 and TRBJ2-1; TRBD1 or TRBD2 may be the D gene (6 bases each). The V gene lost 2 bases and the J gene lost 10 bases, with 9 bases spanning the gap. Germline V gives CDR1 MNHEY, CDR2 SMNVEV (reference sequence). The CDR3 is made up of 12 amino acids.

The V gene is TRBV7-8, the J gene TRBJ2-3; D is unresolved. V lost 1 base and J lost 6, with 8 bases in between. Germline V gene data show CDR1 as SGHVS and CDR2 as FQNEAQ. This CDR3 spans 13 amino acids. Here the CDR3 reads CASSLEDGDTQYF. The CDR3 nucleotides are TGTGCCAGCAGCTTAGAAGACGGGGATACGCAGTATTTT.

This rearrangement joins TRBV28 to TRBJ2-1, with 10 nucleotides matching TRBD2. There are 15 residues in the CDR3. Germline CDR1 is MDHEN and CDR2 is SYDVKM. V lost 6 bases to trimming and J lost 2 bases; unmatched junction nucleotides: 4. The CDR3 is CASRRAGGPYNEQFF. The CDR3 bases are TGTGCCAGCAGAAGAGCGGGAGGGCCCTACAATGAGCAGTTCTTC.

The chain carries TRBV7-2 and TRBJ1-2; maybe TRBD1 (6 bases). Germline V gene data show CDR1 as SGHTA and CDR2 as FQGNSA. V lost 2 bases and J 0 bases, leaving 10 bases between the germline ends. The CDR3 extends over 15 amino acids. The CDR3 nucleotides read TGTGCCAGCAGCTTAAACGGGGGCGCTAACTATGGCTACACCTTC. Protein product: CASSLNGGANYGYTF. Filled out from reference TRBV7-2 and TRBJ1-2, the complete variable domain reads GAGVSQSPSNKVTEKGKDVELRCDPISGHTALYWYRQSLGQGLEFLIYFQGNSAPDKSGLPSDRFSAERTGGSVSTLTIQRTQQEDSAVYLCASSLNGGANYGYTFGSGTRLTVV.

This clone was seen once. CDR3 sequence reads: CASSLGGLSDTQYF. The CDR3, as DNA: TGTGCCAGCAGCTTAGGAGGGTTGTCCGATACGCAGTATTTT. The V and J genes are TRBV7-3 and TRBJ2-3, with D perhaps matching TRBD2 (6 bases). Between the trimmed V and J ends, which lost 2 bases and 6 bases, there was a span of 12 bases. Per germline, CDR1 SGHTA and CDR2 FQGTGA. CDR3 length: 14 amino acids.

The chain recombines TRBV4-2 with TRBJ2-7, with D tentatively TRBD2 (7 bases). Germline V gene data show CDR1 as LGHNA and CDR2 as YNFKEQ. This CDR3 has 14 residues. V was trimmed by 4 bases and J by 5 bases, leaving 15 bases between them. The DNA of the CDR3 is TGTGCCAGCAGCCCGACGGGGGGCCGGGACGAGCAGTACTTC. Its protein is CASSPTGGRDEQYF.

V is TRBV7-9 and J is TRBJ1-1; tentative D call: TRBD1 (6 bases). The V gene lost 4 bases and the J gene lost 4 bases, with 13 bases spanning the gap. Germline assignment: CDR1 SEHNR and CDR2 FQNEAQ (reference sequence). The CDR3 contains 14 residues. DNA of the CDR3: TGTGCCAGCAGCTCAATGGGGGGCGGCACTGAAGCTTTCTTT. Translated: CASSSMGGGTEAFF.

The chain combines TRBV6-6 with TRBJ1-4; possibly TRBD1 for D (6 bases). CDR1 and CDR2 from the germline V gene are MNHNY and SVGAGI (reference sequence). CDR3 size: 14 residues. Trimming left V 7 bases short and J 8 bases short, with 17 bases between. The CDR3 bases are TGTGCCAGCATTAACGGGGGGGCTGACGAAAAACTGTTTTTT. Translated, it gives CASINGGADEKLFF.

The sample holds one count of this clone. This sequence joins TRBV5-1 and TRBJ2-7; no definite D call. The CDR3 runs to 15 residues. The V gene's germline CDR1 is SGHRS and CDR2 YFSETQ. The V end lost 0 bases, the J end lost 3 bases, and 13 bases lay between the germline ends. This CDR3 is CASSLEIGLNYEQYF. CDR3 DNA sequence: TGCGCCAGCAGCTTGGAAATTGGGCTGAACTACGAGCAGTACTTC.

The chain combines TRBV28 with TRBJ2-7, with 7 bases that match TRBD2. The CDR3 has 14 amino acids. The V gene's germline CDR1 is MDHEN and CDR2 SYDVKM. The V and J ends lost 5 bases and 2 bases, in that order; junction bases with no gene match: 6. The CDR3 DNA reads TGTGCCAGCAGTCCCGGGGGGACCCCCTACGAGCAGTACTTC. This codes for CASSPGGTPYEQYF.

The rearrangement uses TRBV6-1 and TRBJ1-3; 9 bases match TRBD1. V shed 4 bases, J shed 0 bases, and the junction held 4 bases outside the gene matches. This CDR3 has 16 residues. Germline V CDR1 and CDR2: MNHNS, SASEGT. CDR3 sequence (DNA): TGTGCCAGCAGTGCCACGGGACAGGGCTCTGGAAACACCATATATTTT. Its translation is CASSATGQGSGNTIYF.

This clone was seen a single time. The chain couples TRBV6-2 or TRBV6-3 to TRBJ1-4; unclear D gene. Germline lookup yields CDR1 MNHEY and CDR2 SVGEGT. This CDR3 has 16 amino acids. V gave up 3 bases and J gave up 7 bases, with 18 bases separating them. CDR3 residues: CASSYRRIPIGEKLFF. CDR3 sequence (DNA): TGTGCCAGCAGTTATCGGCGGATACCAATAGGTGAAAAACTGTTTTTT.

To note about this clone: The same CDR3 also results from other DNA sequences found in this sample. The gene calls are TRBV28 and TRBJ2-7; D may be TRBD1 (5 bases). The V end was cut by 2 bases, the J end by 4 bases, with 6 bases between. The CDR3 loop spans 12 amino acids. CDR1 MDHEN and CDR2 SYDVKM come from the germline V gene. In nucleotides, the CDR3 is TGTGCCAGCAGTTTAAGGGGTTACGAGCAGTACTTC. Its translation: CASSLRGYEQYF.

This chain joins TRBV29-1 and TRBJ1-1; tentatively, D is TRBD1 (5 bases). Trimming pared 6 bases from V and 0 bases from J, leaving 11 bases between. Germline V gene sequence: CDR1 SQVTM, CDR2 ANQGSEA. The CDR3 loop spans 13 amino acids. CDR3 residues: CSVRQLMNTEAFF. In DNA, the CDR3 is TGCAGCGTCAGACAGCTAATGAACACTGAAGCTTTCTTT.